These T cell receptor beta chains were read from a single sample in a study of CD8 T cells in ankylosing spondylitis. TCRdb recomputed calls from the 5' RACE reads with MiXCR, one row per CDR3 protein. The sample consists of under 300,000 distinct CDR3 sequences, roughly a tenth of them appearing once. Sequencing was performed on blood, either unsorted or a sorted T cell fraction (not recorded which). The receptors shown here come from a male donor with ankylosing spondylitis or in good health (not recorded which). CDR3s include the opening cysteine and the closing phenylalanine or tryptophan. The D gene is left open where the match is weak. Clone size is stated in some rows and not others, as once, few, many or a class when expanded.

TRBD2 | TRBJ2-3 | TRBV20-1 | many | TGCAGTGCTAGGGCTAGCGGGGTTAGCACAGATACGCAGTATTTT | CSARASGVSTDTQYF
. | TRBJ2-5 | TRBV10-3 | . | TGTGCCATCAGTGAGTCTGGAGAAGAGACCCAGTACTTC | CAISESGEETQYF
. | TRBJ1-6 | TRBV5-5 | many | TGTGCCAGCAGCTTGGCAGAAGATGAATCACCCCTCCACTTT | CASSLAEDESPLHF
. | TRBJ2-7 | TRBV13 | many | TGTGCCAGCAGCTCTAGAAGGCTTTACGAGCAGTACTTC | CASSSRRLYEQYF
. | TRBJ2-7 | TRBV7-2 | . | TGTGCCAGCAGCTTCTATGTCGGGCTTAGCTCCTACGAGCAGTACTTC | CASSFYVGLSSYEQYF
. | TRBJ2-3 | TRBV28 | many | TGTGCCAGCAGTTTACCCGGGGGCGCAGATACGCAGTATTTT | CASSLPGGADTQYF
. | TRBJ2-2 | TRBV9 | many | TGTGCCAGCAGCGCATCCGGAGGGGGGGAGCTGTTTTTT | CASSASGGGELFF
. | TRBJ1-6 | TRBV25-1 | . | TGTGCCAGCAGTGAATACCTTAATAATTCACCCCTCCACTTT | CASSEYLNNSPLHF
TRBD2 | TRBJ2-1 | TRBV29-1 | many | TGCAGCGCCGAGGGCCTAGCGGCCTCCTACAATGAGCAGTTCTTC | CSAEGLAASYNEQFF
TRBD1 | TRBJ2-1 | TRBV10-3 | many | TGTGCCATCAGTGAAACGCAACAGGGGGCAAAAGAGCAGTTCTTC | CAISETQQGAKEQFF
. | TRBJ2-3 | TRBV6-5 | many | TGTGCCAGCAGTTACAAGGTTACGACAGAGGCAGATACGCAGTATTTT | CASSYKVTTEADTQYF
. | TRBJ2-3 | TRBV15 | many | TGTGCCACCAGCAGAGACCAGGGGTTAAATACGCAGTATTTT | CATSRDQGLNTQYF
. | TRBJ1-2 | TRBV25-1 | few | TGTGCCAGCAGTGAACCGACGGTCAACTATGGCTACACCTTC | CASSEPTVNYGYTF
. | TRBJ1-1 | TRBV7-9 | many | TGTGCCAGCAGCTTATCCCACACTGAAGCTTTCTTT | CASSLSHTEAFF
. | TRBJ2-5 | TRBV30 | few | TGTGCCTGGAGTGTCGCCTTGGCGGGAGAGACCCAGTACTTC | CAWSVALAGETQYF
TRBD2 | TRBJ2-3 | TRBV15 | many | TGTGCCACCAGCAGTCCTGGACTAGACCCCCGATATACGCAGTATTTT | CATSSPGLDPRYTQYF
. | TRBJ1-6 | TRBV7-9 | . | TGTGCCAGCAGCTTCCCGGGGTATTCACCCCTCCACTTT | CASSFPGYSPLHF
. | TRBJ1-1 | TRBV4-2 | many | TGTGCCAGCAGCCAAGAGGTTAACACTGAAGCTTTCTTT | CASSQEVNTEAFF
TRBD1 | TRBJ2-7 | TRBV4-2 | many | TGTGCCAGCAGCCAGGCCGGGACAGGGAGCTCCTACGAGCAGTACTTC | CASSQAGTGSSYEQYF
TRBD2 | TRBJ2-1 | TRBV28 | many | TGTGCCGGAGCAAGGGGTCAAAGTGCGGGGGGTAATGAGCAGTTCTTC | CAGARGQSAGGNEQFF
. | TRBJ2-2 | TRBV10-3 | many | TGTGCCATCAGTGAAACAGCGGGACAGAACACCGGGGAGCTGTTTTTT | CAISETAGQNTGELFF
TRBD1 | TRBJ2-3 | TRBV7-9 | . | TGTGCCAGCAGCTTAGTGCGACAGGGTACCACAGATACGCAGTATTTT | CASSLVRQGTTDTQYF
. | TRBJ1-2 | TRBV6-5 | few | TGTGCCAGCAGTTACTGGAATCATAAAGGCTACACCTTC | CASSYWNHKGYTF
. | TRBJ2-7 | TRBV6-1 | few | TGTGCCAGCAGTGACCCGTATAGATACGAGCAGTACTTC | CASSDPYRYEQYF
. | TRBJ2-1 | TRBV2 | few | TGTGCCAGCAGTTCGCGGACGAATGAGCAGTTCTTC | CASSSRTNEQFF
. | TRBJ1-6 | TRBV12-3/TRBV12-4 | . | TGTGCCAGCAGCGTCCGGGGGGATAGTTCACCCCTCCACTTT | CASSVRGDSSPLHF
. | TRBJ1-2 | TRBV20-1 | many | TGCAGTGCTAGAGTAGGCAGTCCCTACACCTTC | CSARVGSPYTF
. | TRBJ2-3 | TRBV12-3/TRBV12-4 | many | TGTGCCAGCAGCTTAGGACCACAACTCAGCACAGATACGCAGTATTTT | CASSLGPQLSTDTQYF
. | TRBJ2-1 | TRBV4-2 | few | TGTGCCAGCAGCCAAGACAGGGTCTCCTACAATGAGCAGTTCTTC | CASSQDRVSYNEQFF
TRBD1 | TRBJ1-3 | TRBV5-1 | . | TGCGCCAGTACGTCAGGGGGCGAATCCGGAAACACCATATATTTT | CASTSGGESGNTIYF
TRBD1 | TRBJ2-2 | TRBV7-9 | . | TGTGCCAGCAGATCACAGGGGAGCACCGGGGAGCTGTTTTTT | CASRSQGSTGELFF
. | TRBJ1-2 | TRBV20-1 | many | TGCAGTGCTAGAGACAGGGGAGAGGTCAACTATGGCTACACCTTC | CSARDRGEVNYGYTF
TRBD2 | TRBJ2-1 | TRBV5-1 | many | TGCGCCAGCAGCCCAACTAGCGCCGACTCCTACAATGAGCAGTTCTTC | CASSPTSADSYNEQFF
. | TRBJ1-1 | TRBV10-1 | many | TGCGCCAGCAGTGAGTCCAGATTCGGCGCTGAAGCTTTCTTT | CASSESRFGAEAFF
. | TRBJ2-3 | TRBV13 | many | TGTGCCAGCAGCTCCCTAGGCGGCCTCACCGATACGCAGTATTTT | CASSSLGGLTDTQYF
TRBD2 | TRBJ2-2 | TRBV29-1 | many | TGCAGCGTTGGAGGGAGGGTGGACACCGGGGAGCTGTTTTTT | CSVGGRVDTGELFF
. | TRBJ2-1 | TRBV11-3 | few | TGTGCCAGCAGCTTACTTATTGACAATGAGCAGTTCTTC | CASSLLIDNEQFF
. | TRBJ2-1 | TRBV6-6 | few | TGTGCCAGCAGTTTAGAGGTCGGGAGTGAGCAGTTCTTC | CASSLEVGSEQFF
. | TRBJ2-1 | TRBV29-1 | many | TGCAGCGTTGACCGGGCCAATGAGCAGTTCTTC | CSVDRANEQFF
TRBD1 | TRBJ2-7 | TRBV7-2 | many | TGTGCCAGCAGCTTCGGACAGGGATCCTACGAGCAGTACTTC | CASSFGQGSYEQYF
TRBD2 | TRBJ2-7 | TRBV27 | many | TGTGCCAGCAGTTTAAGCGGGGGGGTAGATGAGCAGTACTTC | CASSLSGGVDEQYF
TRBD1 | TRBJ1-6 | TRBV6-2/TRBV6-3 | many | TGTGCCAGCAAACGAGGGACAGGGGGCGTAGCACCCCTCCACTTT | CASKRGTGGVAPLHF
TRBD2 | TRBJ2-1 | TRBV20-1 | many | TGCAGTGCGCCGTTCCGAGGGAGAGGGGCTAGCGGGACTGCTAGCTCCTACAATGAGCAGTTCTTC | CSAPFRGRGASGTASSYNEQFF
. | TRBJ1-2 | TRBV20-1 | many | TGCAGTGCCCCCTTAGGTTATGGCTACACCTTC | CSAPLGYGYTF
. | TRBJ1-2 | TRBV20-1 | many | TGCAGTGCTAGGAGGACATCTAACTATGGCTACACCTTC | CSARRTSNYGYTF
TRBD1 | TRBJ2-7 | TRBV20-1 | many | TGCAGTGCTAGAGTTTGGACAGGGGGTATCTACGAGCAGTACTTC | CSARVWTGGIYEQYF
. | TRBJ1-5 | TRBV19 | many | TGTGCCAGTAACTATCAGCCCCAGCATTTT | CASNYQPQHF
. | TRBJ1-1 | TRBV7-9 | few | TGTGCCAGCAGCGACCGGGCGAACACTGAAGCTTTCTTT | CASSDRANTEAFF
TRBD1 | TRBJ1-4 | TRBV12-3/TRBV12-4 | many | TGTGCCAGCAGTTTGGGGCAGGGGGCGCTTGAAAAACTGTTTTTT | CASSLGQGALEKLFF
. | TRBJ2-7 | TRBV13 | . | TGTGCCAGCAGCTTAAGGCGGGACAGACCTTACGAGCAGTACTTC | CASSLRRDRPYEQYF
. | TRBJ1-4 | TRBV7-9 | . | TGTGCCAGCAGCTCGGCTGGAATAACTAATGAAAAACTGTTTTTT | CASSSAGITNEKLFF
. | TRBJ2-2 | TRBV3-1 | . | TGTGCCAGCAGCCTCCAGACCGAGGAGCTGTTTTTT | CASSLQTEELFF
. | TRBJ2-5 | TRBV20-1 | . | TGCAGTGCCACCATAGGGACGCCCCAAGAGACCCAGTACTTC | CSATIGTPQETQYF
TRBD2 | TRBJ2-7 | TRBV3-1 | many | TGTGCCAGCAGCATAACCATGACCGGGAGGGAGCAGTACTTC | CASSITMTGREQYF
. | TRBJ1-1 | TRBV6-6 | many | TGTGCCAGCAGTTACACGCCCAACACTGAAGCTTTCTTT | CASSYTPNTEAFF